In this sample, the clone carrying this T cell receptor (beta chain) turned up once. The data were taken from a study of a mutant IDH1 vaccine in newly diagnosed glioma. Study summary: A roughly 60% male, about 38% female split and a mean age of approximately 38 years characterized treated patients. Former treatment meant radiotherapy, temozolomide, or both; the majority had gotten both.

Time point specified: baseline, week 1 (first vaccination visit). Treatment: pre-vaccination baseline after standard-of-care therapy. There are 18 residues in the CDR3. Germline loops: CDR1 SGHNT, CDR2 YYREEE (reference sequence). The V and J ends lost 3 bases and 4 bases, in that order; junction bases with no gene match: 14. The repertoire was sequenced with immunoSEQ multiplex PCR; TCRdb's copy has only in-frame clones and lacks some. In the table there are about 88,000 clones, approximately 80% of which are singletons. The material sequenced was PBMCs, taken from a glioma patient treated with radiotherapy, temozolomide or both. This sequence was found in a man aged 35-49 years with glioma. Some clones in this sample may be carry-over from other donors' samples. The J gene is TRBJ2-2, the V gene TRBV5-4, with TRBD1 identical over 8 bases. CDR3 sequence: CASSSSSGQGLTTGELFF. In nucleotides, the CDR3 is TGTGCCAGCAGCTCTTCCTCCGGACAGGGATTGACCACCGGGGAGCTGTTTTTT.